The 14 T cell receptor beta chains below all came from one sample that was sequenced in a study of beta chain features in type 1 diabetes. Every isolated RNA sample was fully reverse transcribed, so sequencing captured expressed TCRB transcripts. Sequenced by immunoSEQ multiplex PCR; TCRdb stores in-frame clones only, minus some. The repertoire holds about 250,000 clones, with 13% to 15% as singletons. Sequenced: naive CD4+ T cells from blood. Receptor source: a woman aged 40-49 years in good health.

The chain carries TRBV18 and TRBJ2-7, with 10 nucleotides matching TRBD1. Germline values: CDR1 KGHSH, CDR2 LQKENI. This CDR3 has 17 amino acids. Trimming at V came to 3 bases and at J to 7 bases, leaving 15 bases not matched to a gene. The CDR3 sequence: CASSPRSPGQGSGEQYF. The CDR3 DNA reads TGTGCCAGCTCACCCCGTTCTCCGGGACAGGGGTCTGGGGAGCAGTACTTC.

The chain couples TRBV7-2 to TRBJ2-7; no clear D. CDR3 length equals 15 residues. Trimming stripped 1 base from V and 1 base from J, with 11 bases between. CDR1 SGHTA and CDR2 FQGNSA come from the germline V gene. The CDR3 loop reads CASSLVGAGSYEQYF. In DNA, the CDR3 is TGTGCCAGCAGCTTAGTAGGCGCAGGTTCCTACGAGCAGTACTTC.

The sample holds a few counts of this clone. V and J are TRBV9 and TRBJ1-5, with 7 bases that match TRBD1. Germline CDR1 and CDR2: SGDLS and YYNGEE. This CDR3 region has 15 residues. V shed 0 bases, J shed 7 bases, and the junction held 7 bases outside the gene matches. DNA of the CDR3: TGTGCCAGCAGCGTAGACCCCAGGGGGGACCAGCCCCAGCATTTT. Translating gives CASSVDPRGDQPQHF.

The CDR3: CASSYPLSSPYNEQFF. CDR3 in DNA: TGTGCCAGCAGTTACCCCCTTTCTAGCCCCTACAATGAGCAGTTCTTC. The rearrangement links TRBV6-6 to TRBJ2-1, with D possibly matching TRBD2 (5 bases). The CDR3 length is 16 residues. Trimming pared 2 bases from V and 2 bases from J, leaving 13 bases between. The germline gives CDR1 MNHNY, CDR2 SVGAGI (reference sequence).

V gene TRBV6-5 combines with J gene TRBJ1-5; D unresolved. This CDR3 is built from 14 residues. Looked up from germline, CDR1 is MNHEY and CDR2 is SVGAGI. V was cut by 2 bases and J by 2 bases, with 7 bases left in between. Written as DNA, the CDR3 is TGTGCCAGCAGTTACCTGGGAGGCAATCAGCCCCAGCATTTT. Its translation: CASSYLGGNQPQHF.

The chain carries TRBV5-1 and TRBJ1-2; D possibly corresponds to TRBD1 (5 bases). V was clipped by 4 bases and J by 0 bases, with 13 bases between them. The CDR3 sequence is 15 residues long. Germline CDR1 and CDR2: SGHRS and YFSETQ. Here the CDR3 DNA reads TGCGCCAGCAGCGACGTAACAGGCGCTAACTATGGCTACACCTTC. Protein sequence: CASSDVTGANYGYTF.

The table lists this clone with a few counts. V usage is TRBV2 and J usage is TRBJ2-2; D not certain. Germline lookup yields CDR1 SNHLY and CDR2 FYNNEI. V was clipped by 8 bases and J by 4 bases, with 14 bases between them. The CDR3 consists of 14 residues. CDR3 sequence: CASGEALSTGELFF. The CDR3 coding sequence is TGTGCCAGCGGAGAGGCCCTCAGCACCGGGGAGCTGTTTTTT.

The chain links TRBV7-2 to TRBJ2-2; D not certain. This CDR3 comprises 11 residues. The germline gives CDR1 SGHTA, CDR2 FQGNSA. V shed 7 bases and J shed 5 bases, with 5 bases lying between them. The CDR3 reads CASIRTGELFF. The CDR3 nucleotides read TGTGCCAGCATCCGGACCGGGGAGCTGTTTTTT.

The genes are TRBV5-1 and TRBJ2-2; tentatively, D is TRBD2 (7 bases). Trimming took 5 bases from V and 0 from J, leaving 17 bases between them. The CDR3 loop spans 17 amino acids. Germline V CDR1 and CDR2: SGHRS, YFSETQ. For the CDR3, the DNA is TGCGCCAGCAGTCTGGTAGGGGGGGCCGCGAACACCGGGGAGCTGTTTTTT. Its protein product is CASSLVGGAANTGELFF.

The gene calls are TRBV7-2 and TRBJ1-2; 7 bases fit TRBD1. Germline trimming cut 5 bases from V and 6 bases from J; bases unmatched to any gene: 9. The CDR3 has 14 amino acids. Germline loops: CDR1 SGHTA, CDR2 FQGNSA. CDR3 sequence: CASSASNRGDGYTF. The CDR3 nucleotides read TGTGCCAGCAGCGCCAGCAACAGGGGCGATGGCTACACCTTC.

This chain uses TRBV5-1 with TRBJ2-1; 11 nucleotides match TRBD1. After removal of 3 bases from V and 4 bases from J, the junction contained 3 bases not matched to a gene. From germline, CDR1 is SGHRS and CDR2 YFSETQ. The CDR3 contains 15 residues. The CDR3 loop reads CASSSGQGAYNEQFF. The CDR3 bases are TGCGCCAGCAGCTCCGGACAGGGGGCTTACAATGAGCAGTTCTTC.

Only a few counts were recorded for this clone. CDR3: CASSLRGEQFF. CDR3 DNA: TGTGCCAGCAGTTTACGGGGTGAGCAGTTCTTC. The chain couples TRBV27 to TRBJ2-1; the D gene is possibly TRBD2 (5 bases). The CDR3 covers 11 residues. With 2 bases removed from V and 9 bases from J, the gap between germline ends came to 5 bases. CDR1 and CDR2 (germline): MNHEY, SMNVEV (reference sequence).

This clone was observed a handful of times. The rearrangement uses TRBV9 and TRBJ2-2; D is ambiguous. The V end lost 0 bases, the J end lost 2 bases, and 5 bases lay between the germline ends. CDR1 and CDR2 from the germline V gene are SGDLS and YYNGEE. The CDR3 has 14 residues. The CDR3 region is CASSVAVNTGELFF. CDR3 DNA sequence: TGTGCCAGCAGCGTAGCTGTAAACACCGGGGAGCTGTTTTTT. The variable domain in full, with the rest retrieved from reference TRBV9 and TRBJ2-2, is DSGVTQTPKHLITATGQRVTLRCSPRSGDLSVYWYQQSLDQGLQFLIQYYNGEERAKGNILERFSAQQFPDLHSELNLSSLELGDSALYFCASSVAVNTGELFFGEGSRLTVL.

The table lists this clone with a few counts. The chain has TRBV14 and TRBJ2-7; 11 positions agree with TRBD2. The CDR3 has 14 amino acids. V was pared by 2 bases and J by 12 bases, with 9 bases of the junction left unmatched. Germline CDR1 is SGHDN and CDR2 is FVKESK. CDR3 DNA: TGTGCCAGCAGCCAAACCGGGACTAGCGGCCGTGTGTACTTC. Translation gives CASSQTGTSGRVYF.